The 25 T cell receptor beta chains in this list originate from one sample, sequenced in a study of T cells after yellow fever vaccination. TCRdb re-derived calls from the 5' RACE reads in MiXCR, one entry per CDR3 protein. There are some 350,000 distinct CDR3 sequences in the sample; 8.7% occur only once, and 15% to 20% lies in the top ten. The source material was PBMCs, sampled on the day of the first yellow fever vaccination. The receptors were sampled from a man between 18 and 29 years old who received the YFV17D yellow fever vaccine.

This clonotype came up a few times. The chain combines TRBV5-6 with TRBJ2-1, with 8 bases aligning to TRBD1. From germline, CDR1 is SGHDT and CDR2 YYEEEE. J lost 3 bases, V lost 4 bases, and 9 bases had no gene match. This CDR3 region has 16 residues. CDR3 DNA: TGTGCCAGCAGCCGCCAGGGGGCGTCTCTCTACAATGAGCAGTTCTTC. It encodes CASSRQGASLYNEQFF.

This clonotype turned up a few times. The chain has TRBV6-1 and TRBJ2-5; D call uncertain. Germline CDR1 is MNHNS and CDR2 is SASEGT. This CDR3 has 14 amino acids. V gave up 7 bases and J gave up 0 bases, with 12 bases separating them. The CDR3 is CASTLNLNQETQYF. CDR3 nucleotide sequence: TGTGCCAGCACCCTGAATCTAAACCAAGAGACCCAGTACTTC.

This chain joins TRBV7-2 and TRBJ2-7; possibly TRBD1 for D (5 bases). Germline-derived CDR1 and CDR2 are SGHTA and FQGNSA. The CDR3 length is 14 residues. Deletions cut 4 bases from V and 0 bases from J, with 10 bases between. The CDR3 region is CASSWGRTSYEQYF. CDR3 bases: TGTGCCAGCAGCTGGGGCAGGACCTCCTACGAGCAGTACTTC.

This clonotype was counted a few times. DNA for the CDR3: TGTGCCAGCAGTCCATACAGGGGTGCTGGGGCCAACGTCCTGACTTTC. Translation gives CASSPYRGAGANVLTF. This chain joins TRBV28 and TRBJ2-6, with 7 bases aligning to TRBD1. The CDR3 length is 16 residues. Per germline, CDR1 MDHEN and CDR2 SYDVKM. Unmatched junction bases numbered 6, after V lost 5 bases and J lost 2 bases.

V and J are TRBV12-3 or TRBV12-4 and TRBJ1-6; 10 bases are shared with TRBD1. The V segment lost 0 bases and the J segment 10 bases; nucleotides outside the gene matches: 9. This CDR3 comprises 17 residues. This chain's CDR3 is CASSLAGTGVVGSPLHF. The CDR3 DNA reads TGTGCCAGCAGTTTAGCCGGGACAGGGGTTGTAGGGTCACCCCTCCACTTT.

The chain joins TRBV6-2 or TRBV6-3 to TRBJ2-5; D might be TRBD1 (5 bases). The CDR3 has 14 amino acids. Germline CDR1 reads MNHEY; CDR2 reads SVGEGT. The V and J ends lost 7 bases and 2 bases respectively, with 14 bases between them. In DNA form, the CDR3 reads TGTGCCAGCACCGCCCTGACAGAACAAGAGACCCAGTACTTC. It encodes CASTALTEQETQYF.

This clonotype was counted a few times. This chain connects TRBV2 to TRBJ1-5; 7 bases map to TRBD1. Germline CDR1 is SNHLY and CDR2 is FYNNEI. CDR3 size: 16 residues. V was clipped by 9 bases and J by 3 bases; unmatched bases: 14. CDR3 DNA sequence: TGTGCCAGTGACCGACTGACAGGGAAGGACAATCAGCCCCAGCATTTT. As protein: CASDRLTGKDNQPQHF.

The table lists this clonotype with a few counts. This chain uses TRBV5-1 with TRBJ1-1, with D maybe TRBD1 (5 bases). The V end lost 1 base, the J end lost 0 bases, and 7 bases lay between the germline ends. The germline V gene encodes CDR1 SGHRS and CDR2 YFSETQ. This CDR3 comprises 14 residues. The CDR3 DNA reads TGCGCCAGCAGCTTGCCAGGGATGAACACTGAAGCTTTCTTT. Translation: CASSLPGMNTEAFF.

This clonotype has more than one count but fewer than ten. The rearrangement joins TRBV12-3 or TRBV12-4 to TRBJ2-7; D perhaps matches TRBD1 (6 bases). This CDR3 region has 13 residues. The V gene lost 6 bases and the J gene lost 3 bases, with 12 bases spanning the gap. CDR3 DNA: TGTGCCAGCAGAGAGGACAGTCTCTACGAGCAGTACTTC. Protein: CASREDSLYEQYF.

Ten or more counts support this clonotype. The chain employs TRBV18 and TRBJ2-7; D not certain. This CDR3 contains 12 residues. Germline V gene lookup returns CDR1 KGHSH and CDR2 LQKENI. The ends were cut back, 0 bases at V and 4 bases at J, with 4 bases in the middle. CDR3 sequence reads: CASSPPGYEQYF. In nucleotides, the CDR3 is TGTGCCAGCTCACCACCGGGGTACGAGCAGTACTTC.

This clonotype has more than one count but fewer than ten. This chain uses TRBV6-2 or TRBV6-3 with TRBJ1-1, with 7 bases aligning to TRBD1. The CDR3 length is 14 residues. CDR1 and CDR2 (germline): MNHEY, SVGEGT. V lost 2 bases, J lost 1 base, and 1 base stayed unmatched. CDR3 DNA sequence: TGTGCCAGCAGTTACCAGGGGGAGAACACTGAAGCTTTCTTT. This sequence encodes CASSYQGENTEAFF.

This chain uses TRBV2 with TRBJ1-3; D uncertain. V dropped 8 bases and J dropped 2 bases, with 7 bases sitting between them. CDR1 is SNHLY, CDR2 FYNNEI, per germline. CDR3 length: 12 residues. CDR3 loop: CASQGPGNTIYF. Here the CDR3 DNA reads TGTGCCAGCCAAGGACCTGGAAACACCATATATTTT.

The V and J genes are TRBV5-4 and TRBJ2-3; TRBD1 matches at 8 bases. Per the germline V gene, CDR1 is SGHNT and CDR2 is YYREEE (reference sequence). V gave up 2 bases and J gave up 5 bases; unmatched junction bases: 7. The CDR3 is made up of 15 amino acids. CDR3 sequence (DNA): TGTGCCAGCAGCTTACGGACAGGGCATGTAGATACGCAGTATTTT. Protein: CASSLRTGHVDTQYF.

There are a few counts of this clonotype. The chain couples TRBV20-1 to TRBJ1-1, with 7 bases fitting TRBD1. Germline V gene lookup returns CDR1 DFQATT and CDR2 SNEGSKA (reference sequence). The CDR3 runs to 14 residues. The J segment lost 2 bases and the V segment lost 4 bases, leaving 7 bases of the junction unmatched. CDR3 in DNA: TGCAGTGCTAACCCCGGGACAGAAAACACTGAAGCTTTCTTT. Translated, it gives CSANPGTENTEAFF.

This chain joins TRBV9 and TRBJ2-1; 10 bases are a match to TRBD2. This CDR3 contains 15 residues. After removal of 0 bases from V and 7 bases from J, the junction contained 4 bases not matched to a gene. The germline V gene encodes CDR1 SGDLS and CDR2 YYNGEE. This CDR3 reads CASSVGVAGGNEQFF. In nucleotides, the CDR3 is TGTGCCAGCAGCGTAGGGGTAGCGGGGGGTAATGAGCAGTTCTTC. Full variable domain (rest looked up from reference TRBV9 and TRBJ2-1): DSGVTQTPKHLITATGQRVTLRCSPRSGDLSVYWYQQSLDQGLQFLIQYYNGEERAKGNILERFSAQQFPDLHSELNLSSLELGDSALYFCASSVGVAGGNEQFFGPGTRLTVL.

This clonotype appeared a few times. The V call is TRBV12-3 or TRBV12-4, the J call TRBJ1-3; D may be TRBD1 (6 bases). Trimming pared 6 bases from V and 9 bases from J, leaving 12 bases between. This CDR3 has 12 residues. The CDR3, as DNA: TGTGCCAGCAGCCTGGGGGGGGCCACCATATATTTT. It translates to CASSLGGATIYF.

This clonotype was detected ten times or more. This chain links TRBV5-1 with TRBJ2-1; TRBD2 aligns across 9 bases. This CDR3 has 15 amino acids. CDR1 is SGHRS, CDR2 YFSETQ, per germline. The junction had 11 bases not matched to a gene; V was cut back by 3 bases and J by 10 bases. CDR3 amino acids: CASSWGLAQAREQFF. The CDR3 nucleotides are TGCGCCAGCAGCTGGGGACTAGCCCAGGCGAGGGAGCAGTTCTTC.

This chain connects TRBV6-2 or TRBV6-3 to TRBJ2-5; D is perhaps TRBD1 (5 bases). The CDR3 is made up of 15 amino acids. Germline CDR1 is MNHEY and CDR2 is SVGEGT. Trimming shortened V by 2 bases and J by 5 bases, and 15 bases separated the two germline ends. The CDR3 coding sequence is TGTGCCAGCAGTTACCTGGCTGACAGTGCCGAGACCCAGTACTTC. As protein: CASSYLADSAETQYF.

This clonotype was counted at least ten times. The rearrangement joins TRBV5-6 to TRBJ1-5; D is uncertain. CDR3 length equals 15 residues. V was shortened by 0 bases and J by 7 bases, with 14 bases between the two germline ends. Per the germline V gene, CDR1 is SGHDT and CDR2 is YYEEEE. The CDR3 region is CASSLGAGWRQPQHF. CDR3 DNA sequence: TGTGCCAGCAGCTTGGGAGCAGGTTGGAGACAGCCCCAGCATTTT. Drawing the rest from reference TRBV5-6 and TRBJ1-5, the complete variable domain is DAGVTQSPTHLIKTRGQQVTLRCSPKSGHDTVSWYQQALGQGPQFIFQYYEEEERQRGNFPDRFSGHQFPNYSSELNVNALLLGDSALYLCASSLGAGWRQPQHFGDGTRLSIL.

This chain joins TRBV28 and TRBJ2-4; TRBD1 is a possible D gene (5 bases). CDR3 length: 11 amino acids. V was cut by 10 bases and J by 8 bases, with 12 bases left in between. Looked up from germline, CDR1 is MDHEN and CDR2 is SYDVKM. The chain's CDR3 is CATGQQDIQYF. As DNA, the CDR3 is TGTGCCACTGGACAACAGGACATTCAGTACTTC.

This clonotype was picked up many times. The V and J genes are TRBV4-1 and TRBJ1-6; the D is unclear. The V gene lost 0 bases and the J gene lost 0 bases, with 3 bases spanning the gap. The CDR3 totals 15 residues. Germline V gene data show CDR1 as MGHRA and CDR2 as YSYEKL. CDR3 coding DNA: TGCGCCAGCAGCCAAGAGAGCTCCTATAATTCACCCCTCCACTTT. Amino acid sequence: CASSQESSYNSPLHF.

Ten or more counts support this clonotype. The CDR3 DNA is TGCAGTGCTCGTAGAAGCGGGGGAGATTACGAGCAGTACGTC. The encoded protein is CSARRSGGDYEQYV. V gene TRBV20-1 combines with J gene TRBJ2-7; TRBD2 matches at 8 bases. The CDR3 is 14 amino acids. The V gene's germline CDR1 is DFQATT and CDR2 SNEGSKA (reference sequence). J gave up 4 bases and V 5 bases, and 10 bases lay outside the gene matches.

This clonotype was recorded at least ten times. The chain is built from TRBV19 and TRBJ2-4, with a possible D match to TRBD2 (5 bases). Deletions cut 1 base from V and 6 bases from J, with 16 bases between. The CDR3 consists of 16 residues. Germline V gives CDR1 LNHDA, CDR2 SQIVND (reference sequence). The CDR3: CASSIAEGARGNIQYF. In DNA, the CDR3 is TGTGCCAGTAGTATAGCTGAGGGAGCCCGGGGAAACATTCAGTACTTC.

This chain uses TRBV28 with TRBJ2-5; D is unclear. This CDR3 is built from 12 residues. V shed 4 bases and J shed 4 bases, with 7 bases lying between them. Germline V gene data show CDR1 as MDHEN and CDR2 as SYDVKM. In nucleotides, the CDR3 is TGTGCCAGCAGTTCCTGGGTAGAGACCCAGTACTTC. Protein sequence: CASSSWVETQYF.

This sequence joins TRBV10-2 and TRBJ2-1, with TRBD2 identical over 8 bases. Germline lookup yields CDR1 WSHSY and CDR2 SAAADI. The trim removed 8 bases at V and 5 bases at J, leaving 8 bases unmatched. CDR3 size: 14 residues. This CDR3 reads CASGTSGVNNEQFF. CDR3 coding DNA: TGCGCCAGCGGAACTAGCGGTGTTAACAATGAGCAGTTCTTC.